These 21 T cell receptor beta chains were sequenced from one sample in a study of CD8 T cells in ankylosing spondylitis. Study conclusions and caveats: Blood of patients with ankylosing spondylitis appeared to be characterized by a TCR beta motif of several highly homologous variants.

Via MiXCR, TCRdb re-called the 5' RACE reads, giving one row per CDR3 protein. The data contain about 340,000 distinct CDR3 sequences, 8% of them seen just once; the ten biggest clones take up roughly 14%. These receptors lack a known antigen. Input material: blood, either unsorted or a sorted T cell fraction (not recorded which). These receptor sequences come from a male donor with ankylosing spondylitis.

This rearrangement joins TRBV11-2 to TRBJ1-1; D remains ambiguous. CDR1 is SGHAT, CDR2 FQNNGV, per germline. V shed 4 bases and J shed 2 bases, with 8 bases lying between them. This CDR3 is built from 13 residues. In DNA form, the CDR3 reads TGTGCCAGCAGCTGGATCCCCAACACTGAAGCTTTCTTT. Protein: CASSWIPNTEAFF.

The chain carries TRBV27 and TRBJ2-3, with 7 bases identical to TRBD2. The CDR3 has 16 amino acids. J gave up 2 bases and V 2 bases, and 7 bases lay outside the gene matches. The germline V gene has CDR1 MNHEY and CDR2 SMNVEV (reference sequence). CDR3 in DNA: TGTGCCAGCAGTTTAGGGGGTAGCGGGTACACAGATACGCAGTATTTT. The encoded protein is CASSLGGSGYTDTQYF.

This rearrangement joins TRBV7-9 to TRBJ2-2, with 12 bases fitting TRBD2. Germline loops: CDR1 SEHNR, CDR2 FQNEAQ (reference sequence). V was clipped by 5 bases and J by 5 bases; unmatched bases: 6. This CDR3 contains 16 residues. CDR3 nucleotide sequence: TGTGCCAGCAGCCAGACTAGCGGGAGTCGTACCGGGGAGCTGTTTTTT. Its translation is CASSQTSGSRTGELFF.

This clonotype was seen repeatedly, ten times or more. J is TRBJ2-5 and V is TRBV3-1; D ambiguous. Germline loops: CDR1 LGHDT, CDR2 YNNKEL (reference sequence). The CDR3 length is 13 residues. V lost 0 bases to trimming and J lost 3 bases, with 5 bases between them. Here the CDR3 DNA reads TGTGCCAGCAGCCAAGATAGGGAAGAGACCCAGTACTTC. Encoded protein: CASSQDREETQYF.

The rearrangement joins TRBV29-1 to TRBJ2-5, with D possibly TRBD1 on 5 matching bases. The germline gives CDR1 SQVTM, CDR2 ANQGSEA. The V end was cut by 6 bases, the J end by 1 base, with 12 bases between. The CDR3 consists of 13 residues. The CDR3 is CSVFDRFQETQYF. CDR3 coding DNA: TGCAGCGTCTTTGACAGATTCCAAGAGACCCAGTACTTC.

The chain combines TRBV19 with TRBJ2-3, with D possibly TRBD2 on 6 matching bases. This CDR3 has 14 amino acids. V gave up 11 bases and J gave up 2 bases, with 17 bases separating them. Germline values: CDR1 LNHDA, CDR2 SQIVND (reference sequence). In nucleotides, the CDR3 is TGTGCCGTCGGGGGTGCAGGGACCACAGATACGCAGTATTTT. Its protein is CAVGGAGTTDTQYF.

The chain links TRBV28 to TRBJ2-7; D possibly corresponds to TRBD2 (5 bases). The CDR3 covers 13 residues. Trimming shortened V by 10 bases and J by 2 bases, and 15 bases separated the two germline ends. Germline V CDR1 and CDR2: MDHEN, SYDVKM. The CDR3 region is CAINGVTPYEQYF. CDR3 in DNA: TGTGCCATCAACGGGGTAACCCCCTACGAGCAGTACTTC.

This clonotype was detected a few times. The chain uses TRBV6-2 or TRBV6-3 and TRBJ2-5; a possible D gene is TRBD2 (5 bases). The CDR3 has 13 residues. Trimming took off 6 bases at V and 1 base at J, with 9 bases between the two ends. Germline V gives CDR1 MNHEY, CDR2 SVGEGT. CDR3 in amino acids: CASRERSQETQYF. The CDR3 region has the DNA TGTGCCAGCAGGGAGCGGAGCCAAGAGACCCAGTACTTC.

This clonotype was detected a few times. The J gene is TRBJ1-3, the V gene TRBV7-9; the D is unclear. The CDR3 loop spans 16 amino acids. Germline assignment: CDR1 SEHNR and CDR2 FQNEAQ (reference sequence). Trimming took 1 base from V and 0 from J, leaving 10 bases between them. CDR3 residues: CASSLGQAFSGNTIYF. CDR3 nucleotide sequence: TGTGCCAGCAGCTTAGGGCAGGCCTTCTCTGGAAACACCATATATTTT.

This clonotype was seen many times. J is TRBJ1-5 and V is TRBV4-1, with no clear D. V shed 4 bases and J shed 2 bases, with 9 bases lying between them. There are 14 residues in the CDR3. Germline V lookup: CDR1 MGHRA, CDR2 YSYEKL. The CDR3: CASSPNFGNQPQHF. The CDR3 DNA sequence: TGCGCCAGCAGCCCGAACTTCGGCAATCAGCCCCAGCATTTT.

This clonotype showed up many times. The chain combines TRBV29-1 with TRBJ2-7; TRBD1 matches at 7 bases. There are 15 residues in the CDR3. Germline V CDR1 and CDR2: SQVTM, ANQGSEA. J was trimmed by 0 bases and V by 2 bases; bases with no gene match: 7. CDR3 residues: CSVELGQASSYEQYF. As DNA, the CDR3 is TGCAGCGTTGAACTCGGACAGGCAAGCTCCTACGAGCAGTACTTC.

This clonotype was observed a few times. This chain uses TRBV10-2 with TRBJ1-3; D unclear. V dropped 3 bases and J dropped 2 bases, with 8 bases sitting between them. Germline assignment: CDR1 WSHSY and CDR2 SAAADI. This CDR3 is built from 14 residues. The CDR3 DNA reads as TGCGCCAGCAGTGACGATGGGGCTGGAAACACCATATATTTT. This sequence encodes CASSDDGAGNTIYF.

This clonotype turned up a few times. The CDR3: CASTLAGTSAKAKNIQYF. CDR3 coding DNA: TGTGCCAGCACCCTTGCCGGGACTAGCGCTAAAGCCAAAAACATTCAGTACTTC. The V call is TRBV11-2, the J call TRBJ2-4; 10 nucleotides agree with TRBD2. Trimming at V came to 7 bases and at J to 0 bases, leaving 12 bases not matched to a gene. In germline, CDR1 is SGHAT, CDR2 FQNNGV. The CDR3 length is 18 residues.

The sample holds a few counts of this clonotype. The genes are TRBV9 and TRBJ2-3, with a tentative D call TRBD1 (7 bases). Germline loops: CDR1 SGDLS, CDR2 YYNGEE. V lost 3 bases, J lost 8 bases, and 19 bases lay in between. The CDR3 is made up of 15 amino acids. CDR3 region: CASSAKGGGSGTQYF. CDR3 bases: TGTGCCAGCAGCGCCAAAGGAGGGGGCTCCGGTACGCAGTATTTT.

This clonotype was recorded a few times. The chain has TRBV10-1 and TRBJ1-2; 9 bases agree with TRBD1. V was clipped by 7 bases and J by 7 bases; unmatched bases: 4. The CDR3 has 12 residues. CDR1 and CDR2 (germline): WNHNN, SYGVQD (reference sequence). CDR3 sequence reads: CASTGQGFGYTF. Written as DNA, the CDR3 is TGCGCCAGCACGGGACAGGGATTTGGCTACACCTTC.

The CDR3 sequence: CSVEISNYGYTF. CDR3 sequence (DNA): TGCAGCGTTGAAATTTCCAACTATGGCTACACCTTC. V usage is TRBV29-1 and J usage is TRBJ1-2, with unresolved D. The germline V gene encodes CDR1 SQVTM and CDR2 ANQGSEA. Trimming pared 2 bases from V and 2 bases from J, leaving 6 bases between. The CDR3 covers 12 residues.

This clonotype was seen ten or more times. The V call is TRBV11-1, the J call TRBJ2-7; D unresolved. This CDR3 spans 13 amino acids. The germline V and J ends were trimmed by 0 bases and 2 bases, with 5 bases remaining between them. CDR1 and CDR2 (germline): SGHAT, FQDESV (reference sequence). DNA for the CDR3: TGTGCCAGCAGCTTAGCGACAACCTACGAGCAGTACTTC. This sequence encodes CASSLATTYEQYF.

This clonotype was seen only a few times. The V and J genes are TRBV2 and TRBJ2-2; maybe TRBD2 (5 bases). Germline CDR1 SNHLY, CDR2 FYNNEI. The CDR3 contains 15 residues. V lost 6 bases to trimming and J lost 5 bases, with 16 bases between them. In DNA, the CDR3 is TGTGCCAGCAGCGGACGGCCCCCGGGGACCGGGGAGCTGTTTTTT. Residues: CASSGRPPGTGELFF.

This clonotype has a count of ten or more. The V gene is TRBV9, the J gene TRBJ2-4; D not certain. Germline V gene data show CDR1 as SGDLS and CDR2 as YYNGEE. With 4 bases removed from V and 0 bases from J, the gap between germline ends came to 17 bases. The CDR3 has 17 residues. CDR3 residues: CASSPENAGVAKNIQYF. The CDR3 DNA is TGTGCCAGCAGCCCGGAAAACGCAGGAGTAGCCAAAAACATTCAGTACTTC. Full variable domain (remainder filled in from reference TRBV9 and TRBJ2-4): DSGVTQTPKHLITATGQRVTLRCSPRSGDLSVYWYQQSLDQGLQFLIQYYNGEERAKGNILERFSAQQFPDLHSELNLSSLELGDSALYFCASSPENAGVAKNIQYFGAGTRLSVL.

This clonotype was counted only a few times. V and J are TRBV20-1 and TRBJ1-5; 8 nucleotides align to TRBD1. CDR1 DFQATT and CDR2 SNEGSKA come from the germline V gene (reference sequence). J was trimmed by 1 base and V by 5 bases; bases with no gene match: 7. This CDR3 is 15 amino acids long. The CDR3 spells CSARTGSWSNQPQHF. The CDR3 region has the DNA TGCAGTGCTCGGACAGGGAGTTGGAGCAATCAGCCCCAGCATTTT.

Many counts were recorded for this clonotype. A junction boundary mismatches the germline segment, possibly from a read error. The CDR3: CASSLGATNEKLFF. The DNA of the CDR3 is TGTGCCAGCAGCTTGGGGGCAACTAATGAAAAACTGTTTTTT. This chain connects TRBV5-1 to TRBJ1-4; D perhaps matches TRBD1 (5 bases). The CDR3 has 14 residues. CDR1 is SGHRS, CDR2 YFSETQ, per germline.